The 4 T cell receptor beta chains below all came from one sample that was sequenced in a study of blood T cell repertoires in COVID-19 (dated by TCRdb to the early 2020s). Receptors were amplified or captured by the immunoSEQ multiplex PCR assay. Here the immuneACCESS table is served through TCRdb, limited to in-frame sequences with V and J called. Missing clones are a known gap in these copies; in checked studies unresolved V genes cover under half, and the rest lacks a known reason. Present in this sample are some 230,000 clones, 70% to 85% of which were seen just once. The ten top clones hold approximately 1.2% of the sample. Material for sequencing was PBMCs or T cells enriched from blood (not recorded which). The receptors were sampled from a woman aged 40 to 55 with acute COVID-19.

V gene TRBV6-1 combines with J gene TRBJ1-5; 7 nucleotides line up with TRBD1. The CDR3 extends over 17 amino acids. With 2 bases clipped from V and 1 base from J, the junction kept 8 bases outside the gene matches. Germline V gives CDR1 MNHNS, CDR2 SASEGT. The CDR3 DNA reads TGTGCCAGCAGTGAACCCCGGACAGGCGGAAGCAATCAGCCCCAGCATTTT. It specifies CASSEPRTGGSNQPQHF.

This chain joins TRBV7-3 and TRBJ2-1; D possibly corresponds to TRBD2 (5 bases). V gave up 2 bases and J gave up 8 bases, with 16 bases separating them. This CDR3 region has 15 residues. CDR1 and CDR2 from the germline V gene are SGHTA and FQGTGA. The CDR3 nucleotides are TGTGCCAGCAGCTTATTAACTAGTTATGGAGATGAGCAGTTCTTC. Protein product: CASSLLTSYGDEQFF. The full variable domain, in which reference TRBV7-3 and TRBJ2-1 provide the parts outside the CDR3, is GAGVSQTPSNKVTEKGKYVELRCDPISGHTALYWYRQSLGQGPEFLIYFQGTGAADDSGLPNDRFFAVRPEGSVSTLKIQRTERGDSAVYLCASSLLTSYGDEQFFGPGTRLTVL.

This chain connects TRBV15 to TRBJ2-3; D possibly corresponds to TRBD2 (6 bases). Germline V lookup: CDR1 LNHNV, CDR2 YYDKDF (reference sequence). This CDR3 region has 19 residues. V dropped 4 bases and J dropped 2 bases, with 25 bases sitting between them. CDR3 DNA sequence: TGTGCCACCAGCACCCCCACACCGAGTGGGCGGGGTGACACAGATACGCAGTATTTT. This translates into CATSTPTPSGRGDTDTQYF.

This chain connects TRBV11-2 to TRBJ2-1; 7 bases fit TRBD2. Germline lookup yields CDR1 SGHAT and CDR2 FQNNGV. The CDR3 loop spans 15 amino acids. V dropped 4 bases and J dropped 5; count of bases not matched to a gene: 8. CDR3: CASSSFKRGDNEQFF. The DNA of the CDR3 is TGTGCCAGCAGCTCCTTCAAGCGGGGAGACAATGAGCAGTTCTTC.